The following is a T cell receptor (beta chain) sequence with its context. Its antigen is not known. Germline V lookup: CDR1 SQVTM, CDR2 ANQGSEA. CDR3 length: 17 residues. V was cut by 7 bases and J by 5 bases, with 29 bases left in between. Method: immunoSEQ multiplex PCR; TCRdb's copy keeps in-frame clones and lacks some. The repertoire holds 110,000 or so clones, with about 94% as singletons. These data originate in a study of cytomegalovirus exposure and HLA in healthy donors. General study findings and limits: Listed as cytomegalovirus-associated were around 160 TCR beta chains.

Sequencing was done on a sample of PBMCs. The chain is built from TRBV29-1 and TRBJ1-2, with D possibly TRBD1 on 5 matching bases. This TCR derives from a woman aged 18-29 years in good health and CMV-seronegative. The CDR3 sequence: CSAPLGRGALGDYGYTF. CDR3 coding DNA: TGCAGCGCCCCTCTCGGGCGTGGGGCATTAGGGGATTATGGCTACACCTTC.